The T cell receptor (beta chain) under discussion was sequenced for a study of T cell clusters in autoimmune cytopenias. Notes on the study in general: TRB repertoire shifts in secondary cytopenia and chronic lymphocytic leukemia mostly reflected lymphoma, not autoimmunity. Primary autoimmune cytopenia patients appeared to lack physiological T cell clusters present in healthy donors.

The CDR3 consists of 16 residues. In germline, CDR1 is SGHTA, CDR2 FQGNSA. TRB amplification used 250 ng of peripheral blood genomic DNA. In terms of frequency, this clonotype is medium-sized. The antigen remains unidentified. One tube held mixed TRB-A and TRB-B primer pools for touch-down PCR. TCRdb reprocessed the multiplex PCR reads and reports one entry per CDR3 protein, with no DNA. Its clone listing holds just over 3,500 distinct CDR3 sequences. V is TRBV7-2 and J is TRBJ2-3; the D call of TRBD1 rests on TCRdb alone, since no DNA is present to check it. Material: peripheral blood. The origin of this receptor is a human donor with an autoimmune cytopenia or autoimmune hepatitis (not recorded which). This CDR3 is CASSPNAAGGTDTQYF.